This T cell receptor (beta chain) was documented in a study of T-cell reconstitution after alpha-beta-depleted transplantation in children. V was cut by 5 bases and J by 7 bases, with 14 bases left in between. This CDR3 is 13 amino acids long. Per the germline V gene, CDR1 is LGHDT and CDR2 is YNNKEL (reference sequence). Ten or more counts support this clonotype. The library targeted TCRbeta and was prepared with unique molecular identifiers. TCRdb processed the PCR reads anew with MiXCR; each CDR3 protein has one entry. The profile shows around 600,000 distinct CDR3 sequences, about 10% of them singletons.

The specimen was PBMCs from the stem cell graft donor, collected from the stem cell graft. V usage is TRBV3-1 and J usage is TRBJ1-1; D is ambiguous. The sequence derives from a human donor who donated a stem cell graft to a child with acute myeloid leukemia. The CDR3 region has the DNA TGTGCCAGCAGCTTCACCTGGGGAGATGAAGCTTTCTTT. Protein product: CASSFTWGDEAFF.